Below are 8 T cell receptor beta chains sequenced from a single sample in a study of T cells in Graves' hyperthyroidism and ophthalmopathy. The source material, RNA transcripts, was used to amplify TCR beta CDR3 regions. The primer set for the first-round RT-PCR of the TCR CDR3 was HTBI. TCRdb re-called the multiplex PCR reads with MiXCR, one entry per CDR3 protein. Among around 760,000 distinct CDR3 sequences listed, approximately 40% were seen once. Sequenced: blood. All receptors derive from a woman between 40 and 50 years old with Graves' hyperthyroidism.

There are many counts of this clonotype. This chain uses TRBV20-1 with TRBJ2-5; 9 nucleotides agree with TRBD2. This CDR3 contains 14 residues. The V gene end was trimmed by 0 bases and the J gene end by 7 bases; junction bases not matched to a gene: 6. Germline V gene lookup returns CDR1 DFQATT and CDR2 SNEGSKA (reference sequence). CDR3 DNA sequence: TGCAGTGCTAGAGAGGCTAGCGGGATCCGGACCCAGTACTTC. Protein sequence: CSAREASGIRTQYF.

The chain is built from TRBV2 and TRBJ1-1, with D possibly being TRBD1 (5 bases). This CDR3 has 14 amino acids. The V end lost 2 bases, the J end lost 3 bases, and 10 bases lay between the germline ends. Germline CDR1 and CDR2: SNHLY and FYNNEI. The CDR3 bases are TGTGCCAGCAGTGAAACAGGAGAGCACACTGAAGCTTTCTTT. This encodes CASSETGEHTEAFF.

This clonotype has a count of ten or more. The chain combines TRBV7-2 with TRBJ1-5; TRBD1 agrees at 7 bases. Germline CDR1 reads SGHTA; CDR2 reads FQGNSA. The CDR3 is 15 residues long. The V gene end was trimmed by 5 bases and the J gene end by 1 base; junction bases not matched to a gene: 5. The CDR3 region has the DNA TGTGCCAGCAGCCCGGAGGGGGCGAGCAATCAGCCCCAGCATTTT. It specifies CASSPEGASNQPQHF.

This chain links TRBV5-1 with TRBJ2-2, with no clear D. Germline CDR1 and CDR2: SGHRS and YFSETQ. V was cut by 4 bases and J by 2 bases, with 12 bases left in between. This CDR3 is 15 amino acids long. The CDR3 bases are TGCGCCAGCAGCCACCACCCCCCAAACACCGGGGAGCTGTTTTTT. Translating it yields CASSHHPPNTGELFF. Full variable domain (missing parts from reference TRBV5-1 and TRBJ2-2): KAGVTQTPRYLIKTRGQQVTLSCSPISGHRSVSWYQQTPGQGLQFLFEYFSETQRNKGNFPGRFSGRQFSNSRSEMNVSTLELGDSALYLCASSHHPPNTGELFFGEGSRLTVL.

This clonotype has ten or more counts. The V gene is TRBV7-2, the J gene TRBJ2-5; no clear D gene. The CDR3 consists of 14 residues. Germline V CDR1 and CDR2: SGHTA, FQGNSA. V dropped 5 bases and J dropped 5 bases, with 15 bases sitting between them. As DNA, the CDR3 is TGTGCCAGCAGCATCAATGTCGTGCCGGAGACCCAGTACTTC. Translation: CASSINVVPETQYF.

The chain uses TRBV19 and TRBJ1-5; D call uncertain. The germline V gene has CDR1 LNHDA and CDR2 SQIVND (reference sequence). V was pared by 4 bases and J by 7 bases, with 17 bases between. CDR3 size: 15 residues. CDR3 residues: CASSKTGSYEQPQHF. CDR3 DNA sequence: TGTGCCAGTAGTAAGACGGGATCCTACGAGCAGCCCCAGCATTTT.

The table lists this clonotype with a few counts. The chain is built from TRBV6-5 and TRBJ2-7; 7 nucleotides align to TRBD1. The germline CDR1 and CDR2 sequences are MNHEY and SVGAGI. V shed 4 bases, J shed 2 bases, and the junction held 11 bases outside the gene matches. CDR3 length: 16 residues. CDR3 nucleotide sequence: TGTGCCAGCAGTTCCTCCTTTCCGGGACAGACCTACGAGCAGTACTTC. It is translated as CASSSSFPGQTYEQYF.

The chain uses TRBV7-2 and TRBJ2-5; no definite D call. The CDR3 extends over 18 amino acids. V lost 4 bases and J 5 bases, leaving 26 bases between the germline ends. Germline CDR1 reads SGHTA; CDR2 reads FQGNSA. CDR3 sequence (DNA): TGTGCCAGCAGCTCCCTCATAAATTATGGGCGCAGGTGGGAGACCCAGTACTTC. Translating gives CASSSLINYGRRWETQYF.